This T cell receptor (beta chain) was profiled in a study of cytotoxic CD8 clonotypes in ibrutinib-treated CLL. Only in-frame clones appear in the TCRdb table, and some are missing; sequencing was by immunoSEQ multiplex PCR. The sample yields about 200,000 clones, roughly three quarters seen once. Broader study findings: Upon ibrutinib response clonality rose, and upon progression it fell back toward baseline.

As concerns this clone: No antigen is known for it.

The CDR3 contains 13 residues. The J segment lost 6 bases and the V segment lost 8 bases, leaving 9 bases of the junction unmatched. Germline assignment: CDR1 MNHEY and CDR2 SVGAGI. The sample consisted of PBMCs, taken after 12 months of ibrutinib treatment. The clonotype was recovered from a human donor with chronic lymphocytic leukemia. This rearrangement joins TRBV6-5 to TRBJ2-5, with TRBD1 matching 7 bases. The CDR3 DNA reads TGTGCCAGCGAACCAGGGGGACAACAGACCCAGTACTTC. It specifies CASEPGGQQTQYF.